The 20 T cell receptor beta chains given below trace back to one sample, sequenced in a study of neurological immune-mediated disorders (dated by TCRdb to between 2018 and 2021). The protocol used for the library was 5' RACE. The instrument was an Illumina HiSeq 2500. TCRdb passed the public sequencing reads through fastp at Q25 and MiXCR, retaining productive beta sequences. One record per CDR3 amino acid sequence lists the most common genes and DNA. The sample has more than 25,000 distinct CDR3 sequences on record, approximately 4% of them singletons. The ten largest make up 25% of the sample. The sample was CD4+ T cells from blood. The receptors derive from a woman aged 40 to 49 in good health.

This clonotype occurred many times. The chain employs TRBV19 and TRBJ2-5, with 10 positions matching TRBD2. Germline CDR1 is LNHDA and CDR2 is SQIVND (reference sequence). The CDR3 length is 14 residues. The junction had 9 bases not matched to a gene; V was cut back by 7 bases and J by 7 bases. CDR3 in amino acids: CASTPSGSGVTQYF. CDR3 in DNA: TGTGCCAGTACCCCTAGCGGGAGCGGGGTGACCCAGTACTTC.

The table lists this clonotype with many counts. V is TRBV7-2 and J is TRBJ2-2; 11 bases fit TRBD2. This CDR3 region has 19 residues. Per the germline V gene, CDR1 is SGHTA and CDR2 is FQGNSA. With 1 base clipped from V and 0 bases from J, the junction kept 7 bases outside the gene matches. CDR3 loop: CASSLDSGSGRANTGELFF. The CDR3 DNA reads TGTGCCAGCAGCTTAGATTCGGGTAGCGGGAGGGCGAACACCGGGGAGCTGTTTTTT.

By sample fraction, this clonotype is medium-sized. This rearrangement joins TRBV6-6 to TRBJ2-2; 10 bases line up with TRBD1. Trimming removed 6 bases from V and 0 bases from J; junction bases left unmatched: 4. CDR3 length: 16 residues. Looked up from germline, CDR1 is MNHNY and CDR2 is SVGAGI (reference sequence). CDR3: CASSTGQGANTGELFF. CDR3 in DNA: TGTGCCAGCAGCACCGGACAGGGGGCGAACACCGGGGAGCTGTTTTTT.

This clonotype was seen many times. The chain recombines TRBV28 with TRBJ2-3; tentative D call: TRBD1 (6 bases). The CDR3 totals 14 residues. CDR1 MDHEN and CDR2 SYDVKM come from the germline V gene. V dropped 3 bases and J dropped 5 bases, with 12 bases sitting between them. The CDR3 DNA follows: TGTGCCAGCAGTTTCAGGAGGACAGTAGATACGCAGTATTTT. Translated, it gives CASSFRRTVDTQYF. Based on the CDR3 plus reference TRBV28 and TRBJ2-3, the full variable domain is DVKVTQSSRYLVKRTGEKVFLECVQDMDHENMFWYRQDPGLGLRLIYFSYDVKMKEKGDIPEGYSVSREKKERFSLILESASTNQTSMYLCASSFRRTVDTQYFGPGTRLTVL.

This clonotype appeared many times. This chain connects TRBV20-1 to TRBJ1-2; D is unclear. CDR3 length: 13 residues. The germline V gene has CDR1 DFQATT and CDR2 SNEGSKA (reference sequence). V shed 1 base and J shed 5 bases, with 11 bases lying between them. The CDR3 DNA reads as TGCAGTGCTAGAGGGTCTGGGTCGTATGGCTACACCTTC. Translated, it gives CSARGSGSYGYTF.

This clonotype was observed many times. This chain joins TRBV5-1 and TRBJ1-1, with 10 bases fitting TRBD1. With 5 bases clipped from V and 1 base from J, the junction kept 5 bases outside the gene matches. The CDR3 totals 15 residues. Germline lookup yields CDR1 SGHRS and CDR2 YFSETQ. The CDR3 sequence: CASRDRGLGNTEAFF. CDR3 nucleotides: TGCGCCAGCAGAGACAGGGGGCTAGGGAACACTGAAGCTTTCTTT.

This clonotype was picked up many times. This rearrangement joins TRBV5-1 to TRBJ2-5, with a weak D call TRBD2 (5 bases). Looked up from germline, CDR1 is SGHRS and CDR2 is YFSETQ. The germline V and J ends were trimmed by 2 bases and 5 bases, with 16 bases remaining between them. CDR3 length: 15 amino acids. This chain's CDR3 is CASSFVDWRRETQYF. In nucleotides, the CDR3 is TGCGCCAGCAGCTTCGTGGACTGGCGGAGGGAGACCCAGTACTTC.

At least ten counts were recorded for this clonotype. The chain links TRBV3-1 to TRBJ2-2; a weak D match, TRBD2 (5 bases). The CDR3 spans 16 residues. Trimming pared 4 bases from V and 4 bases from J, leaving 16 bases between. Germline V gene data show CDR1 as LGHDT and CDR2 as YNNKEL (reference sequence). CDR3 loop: CASSLRLLGSTGELFF. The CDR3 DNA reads TGTGCCAGCAGCCTCCGATTACTAGGGAGCACCGGGGAGCTGTTTTTT.

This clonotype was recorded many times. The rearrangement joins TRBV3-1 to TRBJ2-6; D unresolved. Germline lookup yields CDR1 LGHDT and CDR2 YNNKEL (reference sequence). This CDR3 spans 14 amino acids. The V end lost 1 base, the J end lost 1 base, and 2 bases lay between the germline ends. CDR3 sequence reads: CASSQASGANVLTF. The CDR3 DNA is TGTGCCAGCAGCCAAGCTTCTGGGGCCAACGTCCTGACTTTC.

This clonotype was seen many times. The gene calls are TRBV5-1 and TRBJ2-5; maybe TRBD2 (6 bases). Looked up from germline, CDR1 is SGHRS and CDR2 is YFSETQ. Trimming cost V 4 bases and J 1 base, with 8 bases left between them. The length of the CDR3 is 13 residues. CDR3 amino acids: CASSGGTQETQYF. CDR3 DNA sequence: TGCGCCAGCAGCGGGGGGACCCAAGAGACCCAGTACTTC.

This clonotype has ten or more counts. The CDR3 coding sequence is TGCGCCAGCAGCCCCCAACTAGCGGGAGCCCCCTACAATGAGCAGTTCTTC. Translated: CASSPQLAGAPYNEQFF. The rearrangement links TRBV4-1 to TRBJ2-1; 11 bases line up with TRBD2. This CDR3 is built from 17 residues. After removal of 4 bases from V and 2 bases from J, the junction contained 7 bases not matched to a gene. Per germline, CDR1 MGHRA and CDR2 YSYEKL.

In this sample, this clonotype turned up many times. CDR3 protein: CASSPIPPDSREQFF. DNA of the CDR3: TGCGCCAGCAGCCCGATCCCCCCGGACAGCCGAGAGCAGTTCTTC. This chain joins TRBV4-1 and TRBJ2-1; D might be TRBD1 (6 bases). Germline V gives CDR1 MGHRA, CDR2 YSYEKL. CDR3 length: 15 amino acids. Trimming removed 4 bases from V and 10 bases from J, with 20 bases in between.

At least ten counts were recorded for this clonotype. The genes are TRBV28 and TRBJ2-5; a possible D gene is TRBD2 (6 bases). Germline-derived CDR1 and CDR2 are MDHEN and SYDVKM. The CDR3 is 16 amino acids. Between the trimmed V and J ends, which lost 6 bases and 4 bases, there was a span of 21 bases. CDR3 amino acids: CASSKNGGATRETQYF. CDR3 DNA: TGTGCCAGCAGCAAGAATGGAGGGGCGACCCGAGAGACCCAGTACTTC.

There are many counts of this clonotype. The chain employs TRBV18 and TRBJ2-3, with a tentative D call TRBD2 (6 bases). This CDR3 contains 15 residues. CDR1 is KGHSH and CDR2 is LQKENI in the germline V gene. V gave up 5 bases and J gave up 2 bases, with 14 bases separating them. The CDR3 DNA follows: TGTGCCAGCTCAAGGATCGGGGGTCCCACAGATACGCAGTATTTT. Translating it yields CASSRIGGPTDTQYF. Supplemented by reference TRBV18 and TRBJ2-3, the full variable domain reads NAGVMQNPRHLVRRRGQEARLRCSPMKGHSHVYWYRQLPEEGLKFMVYLQKENIIDESGMPKERFSAEFPKEGPSILRIQQVVRGDSAAYFCASSRIGGPTDTQYFGPGTRLTVL.

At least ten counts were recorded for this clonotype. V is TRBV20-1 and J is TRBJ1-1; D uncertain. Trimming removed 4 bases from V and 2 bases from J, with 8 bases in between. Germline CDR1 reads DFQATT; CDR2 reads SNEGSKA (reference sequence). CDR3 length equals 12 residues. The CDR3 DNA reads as TGCAGTGCTATTCTGAAAAACACTGAAGCTTTCTTT. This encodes CSAILKNTEAFF.

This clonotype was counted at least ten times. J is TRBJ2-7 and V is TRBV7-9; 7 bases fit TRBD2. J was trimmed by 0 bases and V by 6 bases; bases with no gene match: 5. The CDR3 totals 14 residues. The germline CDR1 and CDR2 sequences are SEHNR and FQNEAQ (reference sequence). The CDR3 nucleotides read TGTGCCAGCAGGCCGGGACTATCCTCCTACGAGCAGTACTTC. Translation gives CASRPGLSSYEQYF.

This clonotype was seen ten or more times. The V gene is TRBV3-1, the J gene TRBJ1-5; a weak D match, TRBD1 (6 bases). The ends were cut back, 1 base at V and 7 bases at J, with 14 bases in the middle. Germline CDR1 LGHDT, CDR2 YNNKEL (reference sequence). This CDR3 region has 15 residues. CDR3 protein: CASSQGTVTGQPQHF. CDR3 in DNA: TGTGCCAGCAGCCAAGGGACAGTTACGGGACAGCCCCAGCATTTT.

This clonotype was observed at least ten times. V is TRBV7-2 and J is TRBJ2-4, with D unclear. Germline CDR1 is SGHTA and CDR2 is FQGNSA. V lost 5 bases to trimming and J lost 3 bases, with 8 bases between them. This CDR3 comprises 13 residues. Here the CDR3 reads CASSPVIKNIQYF. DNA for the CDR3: TGTGCCAGCAGCCCCGTGATCAAAAACATTCAGTACTTC.

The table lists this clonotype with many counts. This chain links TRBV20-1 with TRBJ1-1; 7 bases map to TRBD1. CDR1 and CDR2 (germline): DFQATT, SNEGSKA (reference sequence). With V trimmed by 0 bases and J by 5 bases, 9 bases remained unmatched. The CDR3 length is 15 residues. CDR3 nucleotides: TGCAGTGCTAGAGATCCACAGGGGATTAATACTGAAGCTTTCTTT. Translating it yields CSARDPQGINTEAFF.

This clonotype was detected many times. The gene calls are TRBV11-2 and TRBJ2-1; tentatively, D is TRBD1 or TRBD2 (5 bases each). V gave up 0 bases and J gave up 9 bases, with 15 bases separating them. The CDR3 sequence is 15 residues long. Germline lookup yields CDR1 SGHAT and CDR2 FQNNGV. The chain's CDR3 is CASSLDPMSGGEQFF. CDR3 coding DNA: TGTGCCAGCAGCTTAGATCCGATGAGTGGGGGTGAGCAGTTCTTC. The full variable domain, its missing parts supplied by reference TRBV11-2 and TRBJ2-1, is EAGVAQSPRYKIIEKRQSVAFWCNPISGHATLYWYQQILGQGPKLLIQFQNNGVVDDSQLPKDRFSAERLKGVDSTLKIQPAKLEDSAVYLCASSLDPMSGGEQFFGPGTRLTVL.